The 19 T cell receptor beta chains presented below share a single source sample, sequenced in a study of CD8+ T cells in alopecia areata. Investigators isolated RNA and reverse transcribed it into cDNA to act as the sequencing template. Assay used: immunoSEQ multiplex PCR; TCRdb lists only in-frame clones, some missing. The sample yields over 150,000 clones, about three fifths seen once. The treatment here: oral pan-JAK inhibitor, 5-10 mg twice daily. Here the sequenced sample was CD4+ T cells sorted from blood, taken at week 4, from a patient treated with tofacitinib. The receptors here all came from a human donor with alopecia areata.

V and J are TRBV30 and TRBJ2-6; D is unclear. The CDR3 has 16 residues. V dropped 2 bases and J dropped 4 bases, with 15 bases sitting between them. CDR1 and CDR2 (germline): GTSNPN, SVGIG (reference sequence). In nucleotides, the CDR3 is TGTGCCTGGAGTCCGGGTCCGGCGCGGGGGGCCAACGTCCTGACTTTC. It encodes CAWSPGPARGANVLTF.

The CDR3, as DNA: TGTGCCAGCACCAAACCGGACAGGGAAGAGACCCAGTACTTC. Its translation: CASTKPDREETQYF. The chain has TRBV21-1 and TRBJ2-5; TRBD1, the D gene given by the table, was not confirmed from the DNA. TRBV21-1 is a pseudogene segment. This CDR3 has 14 residues.

The chain recombines TRBV4-1 with TRBJ2-6, with 7 bases lining up with TRBD2. The V segment lost 5 bases and the J segment 2 bases; nucleotides outside the gene matches: 24. There are 22 residues in the CDR3. Germline loops: CDR1 MGHRA, CDR2 YSYEKL. CDR3: CASSTLKSGSGDRVTGANVLTF. As DNA, the CDR3 is TGCGCCAGCAGCACCCTTAAGAGTGGGAGCGGGGACCGGGTCACTGGGGCCAACGTCCTGACTTTC.

This chain uses TRBV6-5 with TRBJ1-2; possible D gene TRBD1, 5 bases. The germline CDR1 and CDR2 sequences are MNHEY and SVGAGI. CDR3 length equals 14 residues. V lost 6 bases and J lost 4, with 15 bases in between. CDR3 loop: CASSPLQGVYGYTF. As DNA, the CDR3 is TGTGCCAGCAGCCCCCTTCAGGGTGTCTATGGCTACACCTTC.

This clone has just one count. The chain combines TRBV19 with TRBJ1-5; D ambiguous. Trimming removed 0 bases from V and 0 bases from J, with 12 bases in between. This CDR3 has 17 amino acids. CDR1 LNHDA and CDR2 SQIVND come from the germline V gene (reference sequence). The CDR3 loop reads CASSIEGRTHSNQPQHF. The CDR3 DNA is TGTGCCAGTAGTATAGAAGGACGGACGCATAGCAATCAGCCCCAGCATTTT.

There are a few counts of this clone. The chain uses TRBV29-1 and TRBJ2-5; 7 positions agree with TRBD1. V gave up 7 bases and J gave up 7 bases; unmatched junction bases: 9. Looked up from germline, CDR1 is SQVTM and CDR2 is ANQGSEA. This CDR3 has 12 amino acids. DNA of the CDR3: TGCAGCGCCGGGGACAGCCGAACGACCCAGTACTTC. It yields the protein CSAGDSRTTQYF. Complete variable domain (other parts from reference TRBV29-1 and TRBJ2-5): SAVISQKPSRDICQRGTSLTIQCQVDSQVTMMFWYRQQPGQSLTLIATANQGSEATYESGFVIDKFPISRPNLTFSTLTVSNMSPEDSSIYLCSAGDSRTTQYFGPGTRLLVL.

The chain has TRBV4-1 and TRBJ2-7; possibly TRBD2 for D (5 bases). In germline, CDR1 is MGHRA, CDR2 YSYEKL. The CDR3 extends over 14 amino acids. Trimming removed 3 bases at V and 4 bases at J, with 13 bases between. CDR3 sequence reads: CASSHDGERYEQYF. In DNA, the CDR3 is TGCGCCAGCAGCCATGACGGGGAAAGATACGAGCAGTACTTC.

The chain uses TRBV7-2 and TRBJ2-4; the match to TRBD2 covers 9 bases. Trimming cost V 1 base and J 2 bases; bases outside gene matches: 9. Germline CDR1 reads SGHTA; CDR2 reads FQGNSA. The length of the CDR3 is 18 residues. The CDR3 sequence: CASSLEVAGGATKNIQYF. The CDR3 bases are TGTGCCAGCAGCTTAGAAGTGGCGGGGGGGGCCACCAAAAACATTCAGTACTTC.

This sequence joins TRBV30 and TRBJ2-1, with D possibly being TRBD2 (6 bases). The germline V and J ends were trimmed by 3 bases and 3 bases, with 15 bases remaining between them. The germline V gene encodes CDR1 GTSNPN and CDR2 SVGIG (reference sequence). The CDR3 runs to 15 residues. The chain's CDR3 is CAWRKNGGVYNEQFF. The CDR3 nucleotides are TGTGCCTGGAGGAAGAACGGGGGAGTCTACAATGAGCAGTTCTTC.

The chain couples TRBV4-1 to TRBJ2-1; 13 nucleotides align to TRBD2. This CDR3 has 17 amino acids. Germline CDR1 MGHRA, CDR2 YSYEKL. V lost 0 bases and J lost 10; bases outside the gene matches: 9. The CDR3 nucleotides read TGCGCCAGCAGCCAAGAGAGCGGACTAGCGGGGGCTAGAGAGCAGTTCTTC. Translation: CASSQESGLAGAREQFF.

A remark on this clone: A read error may account for a junction end that differs from germline. V and J are TRBV7-9 and TRBJ2-1; D perhaps matches TRBD2 (5 bases). Germline CDR1 reads SEHNR; CDR2 reads FQNEAQ (reference sequence). The CDR3 totals 16 residues. The CDR3 DNA follows: TGTGCCAGCAGCTTAGCCAGCGGTGACTCCTATAATGAGCAGTTCTTC. Its translation is CASSLASGDSYNEQFF.

This clone was observed a few times. The CDR3 is CASSNTAKNIQYF. CDR3 sequence (DNA): TGTGCCAGTAGTAACACAGCCAAAAACATTCAGTACTTC. This sequence joins TRBV19 and TRBJ2-4; D is undetermined. CDR1 LNHDA and CDR2 SQIVND come from the germline V gene (reference sequence). The length of the CDR3 is 13 residues. The germline V and J ends were trimmed by 4 bases and 0 bases, with 4 bases remaining between them.

The chain carries TRBV30 and TRBJ2-5; possible D gene TRBD2, 7 bases. Germline V gene sequence: CDR1 GTSNPN, CDR2 SVGIG (reference sequence). The CDR3 covers 13 residues. V dropped 1 base and J dropped 13 bases, with 19 bases sitting between them. CDR3 protein: CAWSGLGGTHRYF. CDR3 nucleotides: TGTGCCTGGAGTGGTCTGGGGGGGACACATCGGTACTTC.

The V call is TRBV11-2, the J call TRBJ2-1; tentative D call: TRBD1 (7 bases). Germline CDR1 reads SGHAT; CDR2 reads FQNNGV. This CDR3 region has 16 residues. V lost 10 bases to trimming and J lost 4 bases, with 23 bases between them. Here the CDR3 reads CATRSQGGGPYNEQFF. The CDR3 DNA follows: TGTGCCACCCGTAGCCAGGGGGGAGGTCCATACAATGAGCAGTTCTTC.

CDR3 amino acids: CASSRGVAGETQYF. The CDR3 DNA reads TGTGCCAGCAGTCGCGGGGTAGCGGGGGAGACCCAGTACTTC. This chain connects TRBV25-1 to TRBJ2-5; 8 bases map to TRBD2. Trimming cost V 5 bases and J 5 bases; bases outside gene matches: 7. The germline V gene has CDR1 MGHDK and CDR2 SYGVNS. The CDR3 is 14 residues long.

The chain joins TRBV5-1 to TRBJ2-7, with 8 bases fitting TRBD1. The germline gives CDR1 SGHRS, CDR2 YFSETQ. The CDR3 length is 14 residues. V shed 4 bases, J shed 5 bases, and the junction held 8 bases outside the gene matches. The DNA of the CDR3 is TGCGCCAGCAGCCTAATAGGACAGGGCGACGAGCAGTACTTC. Translated: CASSLIGQGDEQYF.

This clone was observed a few times. The gene calls are TRBV5-1 and TRBJ1-1, with 8 bases identical to TRBD1. Trimming took 4 bases from V and 1 from J; bases not matched to a gene: 3. The CDR3 extends over 14 amino acids. Germline CDR1 reads SGHRS; CDR2 reads YFSETQ. The CDR3 spells CASSADRANTEAFF. CDR3 in DNA: TGCGCCAGCAGCGCGGACAGGGCGAACACTGAAGCTTTCTTT.

This chain connects TRBV5-1 to TRBJ2-1; no definite D call. The V end lost 3 bases, the J end lost 9 bases, and 10 bases lay between the germline ends. The germline gives CDR1 SGHRS, CDR2 YFSETQ. The CDR3 has 12 residues. The chain's CDR3 is CASSSEGSEQFF. The CDR3 DNA is TGCGCCAGCAGCTCCGAAGGTAGTGAGCAGTTCTTC. Complete variable domain (other parts from reference TRBV5-1 and TRBJ2-1): KAGVTQTPRYLIKTRGQQVTLSCSPISGHRSVSWYQQTPGQGLQFLFEYFSETQRNKGNFPGRFSGRQFSNSRSEMNVSTLELGDSALYLCASSSEGSEQFFGPGTRLTVL.

This chain connects TRBV2 to TRBJ2-1; the D gene could be TRBD1 or TRBD2 (5 bases each). Germline assignment: CDR1 SNHLY and CDR2 FYNNEI. The CDR3 has 14 amino acids. V lost 6 bases to trimming and J lost 7 bases, with 16 bases between them. CDR3: CASRTGTLGNEQFF. The CDR3 DNA reads as TGTGCCAGCAGGACCGGGACCTTAGGAAATGAGCAGTTCTTC.